The 25 T cell receptor beta chains below all came from one sample that was sequenced in a study of Ad26.COV2.S vaccination and SARS-CoV-2 variants. Libraries were prepared by immunoSEQ multiplex PCR; TCRdb keeps only in-frame clonotypes and omits some of them. The sample shows 300,000 to 450,000 clones, under 95% of them seen only once. Sample: peripheral blood, taken after recovery from COVID-19. The receptors come from a human donor who had recovered from COVID-19.

This sequence joins TRBV9 and TRBJ2-5; 8 nucleotides agree with TRBD2. Germline CDR1 is SGDLS and CDR2 is YYNGEE. The CDR3 has 17 amino acids. J lost 7 bases, V lost 0 bases, and 14 bases had no gene match. The CDR3 nucleotides read TGTGCCAGCAGCGTAGGATCCAGCGGGGGACGAGGGACGACCCAGTACTTC. It translates to CASSVGSSGGRGTTQYF.

The chain couples TRBV29-1 to TRBJ2-3, with 10 bases aligning to TRBD1. From germline, CDR1 is SQVTM and CDR2 ANQGSEA. With 3 bases clipped from V and 3 bases from J, the junction kept 6 bases outside the gene matches. The CDR3 is 15 amino acids. CDR3 bases: TGCAGCGTTGAGGCCGGGACAGGGGTGACAGATACGCAGTATTTT. It encodes CSVEAGTGVTDTQYF.

This rearrangement joins TRBV12-3 or TRBV12-4 to TRBJ1-2; D gene uncertain. V lost 6 bases, J lost 2 bases, and 10 bases lay in between. This CDR3 comprises 13 residues. This CDR3 reads CASSLTANYGYTF. The CDR3 coding sequence is TGTGCCAGCAGCCTCACAGCAAACTATGGCTACACCTTC.

This clone was seen a single time. V usage is TRBV7-9 and J usage is TRBJ1-6, with a tentative D call TRBD1 (6 bases). Germline CDR1 is SEHNR and CDR2 is FQNEAQ (reference sequence). Trimming stripped 5 bases from V and 7 bases from J, with 12 bases between. CDR3 length: 14 amino acids. For the CDR3, the DNA is TGTGCCAGCAGCCCACGACAGGAAAATTCACCCCTCCACTTT. It codes for CASSPRQENSPLHF.

V and J are TRBV7-2 and TRBJ1-3; D is unclear. Trimming removed 2 bases from V and 0 bases from J, with 8 bases in between. The V gene's germline CDR1 is SGHTA and CDR2 FQGNSA. The CDR3 covers 15 residues. This CDR3 is CASSLSRLSGNTIYF. Here the CDR3 DNA reads TGTGCCAGCAGCTTAAGTAGGCTCTCTGGAAACACCATATATTTT.

The V and J genes are TRBV6-6 and TRBJ2-7; 7 bases map to TRBD2. Trimming cost V 6 bases and J 4 bases; bases outside gene matches: 12. This CDR3 has 15 residues. Per germline, CDR1 MNHNY and CDR2 SVGAGI (reference sequence). CDR3 amino acids: CASSSPGLSSYEQYF. CDR3 coding DNA: TGTGCCAGCAGCTCTCCGGGACTATCTTCTTACGAGCAGTACTTC.

This chain links TRBV5-5 with TRBJ1-5; 8 bases align to TRBD1. The V and J ends lost 3 bases and 3 bases, in that order; junction bases with no gene match: 2. Germline assignment: CDR1 SGHKS and CDR2 YYEKEE (reference sequence). The CDR3 runs to 14 residues. Here the CDR3 reads CASSSRGPNQPQHF. In DNA, the CDR3 is TGTGCCAGCAGCTCCAGGGGGCCCAATCAGCCCCAGCATTTT.

Written as DNA, the CDR3 is TGCGCCAGCAGTGGAGCGAACACTGAAGCTTTCTTT. Protein: CASSGANTEAFF. The V and J genes are TRBV10-1 and TRBJ1-1; D unclear. The CDR3 covers 12 residues. V lost 4 bases to trimming and J lost 1 base, with 4 bases between them. Germline CDR1 WNHNN, CDR2 SYGVQD (reference sequence).

The chain uses TRBV7-3 and TRBJ2-3, with a tentative D call TRBD2 (6 bases). The germline gives CDR1 SGHTA, CDR2 FQGTGA. CDR3 length equals 13 residues. V was cut by 5 bases and J by 10 bases, with 16 bases left in between. The CDR3 DNA reads as TGTGCCAGCAGCCTCTACGGGGACTTGGCGCAGTATTTT. This codes for CASSLYGDLAQYF.

The rearrangement joins TRBV12-5 to TRBJ1-5; no clear D. CDR1 is LGHNT, CDR2 FRNRAP, per germline. V lost 3 bases, J lost 0 bases, and 6 bases lay in between. CDR3 length: 14 residues. The CDR3 nucleotides read TGTGCTAGTGGTTTTATTACTAGCAATCAGCCCCAGCATTTT. Translating it yields CASGFITSNQPQHF.

The genes are TRBV9 and TRBJ1-1; D is undetermined. The germline gives CDR1 SGDLS, CDR2 YYNGEE. Trimming cost V 4 bases and J 4 bases, with 17 bases left between them. This CDR3 has 15 residues. CDR3 bases: TGTGCCAGCAGCCCCGGTTTCAGGATCTTCACTGAAGCTTTCTTT. This sequence encodes CASSPGFRIFTEAFF.

The chain is built from TRBV7-8 and TRBJ1-1; TRBD1 matches at 9 bases. The CDR3 contains 12 residues. In germline, CDR1 is SGHVS, CDR2 FQNEAQ. The J segment lost 10 bases and the V segment lost 6 bases, leaving 6 bases of the junction unmatched. CDR3 in amino acids: CASRKDRGGAFF. The CDR3, as DNA: TGTGCCAGCAGAAAAGACAGGGGGGGAGCTTTCTTT.

The V gene is TRBV6-2 or TRBV6-3, the J gene TRBJ1-2; 9 bases are a match to TRBD1. There are 14 residues in the CDR3. Germline assignment: CDR1 MNHEY and CDR2 SVGEGT. V dropped 2 bases and J dropped 4; count of bases not matched to a gene: 2. The CDR3 reads CASSYPQGAYGYTF. As DNA, the CDR3 is TGTGCCAGCAGTTACCCACAGGGGGCCTATGGCTACACCTTC.

This sequence joins TRBV11-1 and TRBJ2-1, with TRBD1 matching 7 bases. Germline V gene sequence: CDR1 SGHAT, CDR2 FQDESV (reference sequence). The CDR3 has 14 residues. The ends lost 6 bases at V and 4 bases at J; junction bases unmatched: 6. The CDR3 DNA reads as TGTGCCAGCAGGACTACAGGGGTGTACAATGAGCAGTTCTTC. This codes for CASRTTGVYNEQFF.

The chain couples TRBV6-6 to TRBJ2-7; TRBD2 matches at 11 bases. The CDR3 has 16 amino acids. Germline V gene sequence: CDR1 MNHNY, CDR2 SVGAGI (reference sequence). The junction had 8 bases not matched to a gene; V was cut back by 0 bases and J by 7 bases. The CDR3 sequence: CASSYSPGLAAREQYF. CDR3 nucleotide sequence: TGTGCCAGCAGTTACTCACCGGGACTAGCGGCCCGGGAGCAGTACTTC.

The CDR3 loop is CASHPGQPNTEAFF. CDR3 nucleotide sequence: TGCGCCAGCCATCCTGGACAGCCCAACACTGAAGCTTTCTTT. The rearrangement joins TRBV5-1 to TRBJ1-1; perhaps TRBD1 as D (6 bases). V lost 7 bases and J 2 bases, leaving 15 bases between the germline ends. Germline values: CDR1 SGHRS, CDR2 YFSETQ. The CDR3 runs 14 residues.

The rearrangement joins TRBV12-5 to TRBJ1-1; no firm D call. The V end was cut by 6 bases, the J end by 5 bases, with 13 bases between. Germline CDR1 LGHNT, CDR2 FRNRAP. This CDR3 is built from 13 residues. This CDR3 is CASGLREFTEAFF. As DNA, the CDR3 is TGTGCTAGTGGCTTGAGGGAATTTACTGAAGCTTTCTTT.

In nucleotides, the CDR3 is TGTGCCATCAGTGAGTCGACCCAGGGGCTAGGCGAGCAGTACTTC. It yields the protein CAISESTQGLGEQYF. This chain uses TRBV10-3 with TRBJ2-7; TRBD1 might be the D (6 bases). CDR1 is ENHRY, CDR2 SYGVKD, per germline. The CDR3 totals 15 residues. Trimming stripped 0 bases from V and 6 bases from J, with 15 bases between.

This rearrangement joins TRBV9 to TRBJ2-1; 8 nucleotides agree with TRBD2. CDR1 and CDR2 (germline): SGDLS, YYNGEE. CDR3 length: 14 residues. V shed 0 bases and J 10 bases; nucleotides not matched to a gene: 6. The CDR3 coding sequence is TGTGCCAGCAGCGTAGCGGGGGGGCCTGGAGAGCAGTTCTTC. It is translated as CASSVAGGPGEQFF. The entire variable domain, with the rest obtained from reference TRBV9 and TRBJ2-1, is as follows: DSGVTQTPKHLITATGQRVTLRCSPRSGDLSVYWYQQSLDQGLQFLIQYYNGEERAKGNILERFSAQQFPDLHSELNLSSLELGDSALYFCASSVAGGPGEQFFGPGTRLTVL.

The chain carries TRBV7-9 and TRBJ2-7; 10 bases match TRBD1. Germline V gives CDR1 SEHNR, CDR2 FQNEAQ (reference sequence). The CDR3 has 14 residues. The trim removed 5 bases at V and 7 bases at J, leaving 8 bases unmatched. The CDR3 here is CASSKDRGRWEQYF. For the CDR3, the DNA is TGTGCCAGCAGCAAAGACAGGGGGCGATGGGAGCAGTACTTC.

V usage is TRBV7-9 and J usage is TRBJ2-5; 11 bases are shared with TRBD2. The V and J ends lost 6 bases and 4 bases, in that order; junction bases with no gene match: 10. CDR1 and CDR2 from the germline V gene are SEHNR and FQNEAQ (reference sequence). The CDR3 consists of 16 residues. The CDR3 protein is CASRLMLAGGTETQYF. The CDR3, as DNA: TGTGCCAGCAGATTAATGCTAGCGGGGGGTACAGAGACCCAGTACTTC.

This clone was seen once. V is TRBV24-1 and J is TRBJ1-3, with TRBD1 identical over 8 bases. Per the germline V gene, CDR1 is KGHDR and CDR2 is SFDVKD. V lost 4 bases and J lost 0; bases outside the gene matches: 7. CDR3 length equals 17 residues. The CDR3 DNA follows: TGTGCCACCAGTGAGAGACAGGGGTCCAACTCTGGAAACACCATATATTTT. Residues: CATSERQGSNSGNTIYF.

The chain joins TRBV25-1 to TRBJ1-1; 9 bases are shared with TRBD1. In germline, CDR1 is MGHDK, CDR2 SYGVNS. V lost 8 bases and J lost 2; bases outside the gene matches: 3. The CDR3 consists of 13 residues. CDR3 region: CASDRGFNTEAFF. CDR3 coding DNA: TGTGCCAGCGACAGGGGGTTTAACACTGAAGCTTTCTTT.

This chain joins TRBV23-1 and TRBJ1-3; TRBD1 aligns across 7 bases. TRBV23-1 is labeled an ORF, and its function is uncertain. Unmatched junction bases numbered 11, after V lost 0 bases and J lost 0 bases. This CDR3 has 19 amino acids. The CDR3 loop reads CASSQSRIQGLSSGNTIYF. Here the CDR3 DNA reads TGCGCCAGCAGTCAATCGCGAATACAGGGGCTGAGCTCTGGAAACACCATATATTTT.

The rearrangement joins TRBV6-6 to TRBJ2-5; no clear D gene. The V gene's germline CDR1 is MNHNY and CDR2 SVGAGI (reference sequence). The V end was cut by 6 bases, the J end by 2 bases, with 10 bases between. The CDR3 contains 13 residues. The CDR3 region is CASSWLRQETQYF. The DNA for the CDR3 is TGTGCCAGCAGCTGGCTAAGGCAAGAGACCCAGTACTTC.